These 9 T cell receptor beta chains originate from one sample sequenced in a study of blood T cell repertoires in COVID-19. TCRdb's copy holds only in-frame clones and misses some; the assay was immunoSEQ multiplex PCR. The data show some 250,000 clones, over 65% seen once. Sequenced input: peripheral blood. The receptors derive from an elderly woman with acute or convalescent COVID-19.

J is TRBJ1-1 and V is TRBV19; TRBD1 is a possible D gene (6 bases). Trimming pared 6 bases from V and 3 bases from J, leaving 23 bases between. The CDR3 is made up of 17 amino acids. Germline values: CDR1 LNHDA, CDR2 SQIVND (reference sequence). Written as DNA, the CDR3 is TGTGCCAGTAGACATACATCAGAAGGGAGGGGGTACACTGAAGCTTTCTTT. It codes for CASRHTSEGRGYTEAFF.

The chain has TRBV18 and TRBJ2-3, with 8 nucleotides matching TRBD2. CDR3 length: 17 residues. Germline V lookup: CDR1 KGHSH, CDR2 LQKENI. The V gene end was trimmed by 3 bases and the J gene end by 4 bases; junction bases not matched to a gene: 12. CDR3 coding DNA: TGTGCCAGCTCACCCCCCCTAAGCGGGAGATTGGCAGATACGCAGTATTTT. Amino acids: CASSPPLSGRLADTQYF.

A single count supports this clone. The V call is TRBV5-4, the J call TRBJ1-2; 10 positions agree with TRBD1. The junction had 10 bases not matched to a gene; V was cut back by 4 bases and J by 1 base. CDR1 and CDR2 (germline): SGHNT, YYREEE (reference sequence). The CDR3 totals 17 residues. CDR3 in DNA: TGTGCCAGCAGCGGGGACAGGGGCCCCAACATTAACTATGGCTACACCTTC. Translation gives CASSGDRGPNINYGYTF. Supplemented by reference TRBV5-4 and TRBJ1-2, the full variable domain reads ETGVTQSPTHLIKTRGQQVTLRCSSQSGHNTVSWYQQALGQGPQFIFQYYREEENGRGNFPPRFSGLQFPNYSSELNVNALELDDSALYLCASSGDRGPNINYGYTFGSGTRLTVV.

The chain combines TRBV19 with TRBJ2-3, with D uncertain. Germline CDR1 LNHDA, CDR2 SQIVND (reference sequence). This CDR3 has 14 amino acids. V was cut by 1 base and J by 0 bases, with 5 bases left in between. CDR3 region: CASSIVVSTDTQYF. CDR3 in DNA: TGTGCCAGTAGTATAGTAGTGAGCACAGATACGCAGTATTTT.

This clone was detected only a few times. This chain uses TRBV3-1 (or the pseudogene TRBV3-2) with TRBJ1-1, with unresolved D. The ends were cut back, 3 bases at V and 2 bases at J, with 10 bases in the middle. The CDR3 runs to 14 residues. Per the germline V gene, CDR1 is LGHDT and CDR2 is YNNKEL (reference sequence). The CDR3 sequence is CASSHWQFNTEAFF. The CDR3 nucleotides are TGTGCCAGCAGCCATTGGCAGTTCAACACTGAAGCTTTCTTT.

This clone has a count of ten or more. The chain recombines TRBV3-1 (or the pseudogene TRBV3-2) with TRBJ1-5, with TRBD1 as a possible D gene (5 bases). The CDR3 consists of 14 residues. Germline V gene data show CDR1 as LGHDT and CDR2 as YNNKEL (reference sequence). V dropped 2 bases and J dropped 5 bases, with 10 bases sitting between them. The chain's CDR3 is CASSQSTGHQPQHF. The CDR3 DNA is TGTGCCAGCAGCCAAAGTACAGGCCATCAGCCCCAGCATTTT.

This sequence joins TRBV3-1 (or the pseudogene TRBV3-2) and TRBJ1-1; weak D call: TRBD1 (5 bases). This CDR3 comprises 17 residues. The V gene lost 1 base and the J gene lost 2 bases, with 17 bases spanning the gap. Germline CDR1 is LGHDT and CDR2 is YNNKEL (reference sequence). The DNA for the CDR3 is TGTGCCAGCAGCCAAGCCGCTACGGCCCGGACAAACACTGAAGCTTTCTTT. Encoded protein: CASSQAATARTNTEAFF.

This clone has only a few counts. The chain employs TRBV11-2 and TRBJ2-7; 7 bases are shared with TRBD2. This CDR3 comprises 15 residues. The germline CDR1 and CDR2 sequences are SGHAT and FQNNGV. V was pared by 0 bases and J by 4 bases, with 6 bases of the junction left unmatched. The CDR3 spells CASSLDERGYYEQYF. CDR3 DNA sequence: TGTGCCAGCAGCTTAGACGAGCGGGGTTATTACGAGCAGTACTTC.

This clone was seen many times. This chain uses TRBV27 with TRBJ1-4; D may be TRBD1 (6 bases). With 6 bases removed from V and 10 bases from J, the gap between germline ends came to 9 bases. The CDR3 loop spans 11 amino acids. Germline V CDR1 and CDR2: MNHEY, SMNVEV (reference sequence). CDR3 DNA sequence: TGTGCCAGCAGATCACAGGGAAAACTGTTTTTT. Protein sequence: CASRSQGKLFF.